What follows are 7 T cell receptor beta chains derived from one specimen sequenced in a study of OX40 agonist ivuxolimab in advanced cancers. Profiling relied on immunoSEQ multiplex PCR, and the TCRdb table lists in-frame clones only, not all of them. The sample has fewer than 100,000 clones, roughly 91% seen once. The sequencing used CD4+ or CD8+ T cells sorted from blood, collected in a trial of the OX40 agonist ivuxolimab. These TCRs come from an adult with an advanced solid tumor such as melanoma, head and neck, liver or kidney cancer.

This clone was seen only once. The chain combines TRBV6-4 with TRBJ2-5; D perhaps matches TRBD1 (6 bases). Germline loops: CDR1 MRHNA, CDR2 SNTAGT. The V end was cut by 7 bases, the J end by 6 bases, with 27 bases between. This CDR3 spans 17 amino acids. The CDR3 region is CASIPHLKGGILKTQYF. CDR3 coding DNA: TGTGCCAGCATCCCACACCTTAAAGGGGGAATCTTAAAGACCCAGTACTTC.

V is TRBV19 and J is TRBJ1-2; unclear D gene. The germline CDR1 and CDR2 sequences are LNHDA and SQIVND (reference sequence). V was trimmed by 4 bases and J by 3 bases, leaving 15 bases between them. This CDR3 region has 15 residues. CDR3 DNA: TGTGCCAGTAGTAGTCGGACGGGCGGCGACTATGGCTACACCTTC. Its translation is CASSSRTGGDYGYTF. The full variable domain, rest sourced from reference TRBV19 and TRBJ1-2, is DGGITQSPKYLFRKEGQNVTLSCEQNLNHDAMYWYRQDPGQGLRLIYYSQIVNDFQKGDIAEGYSVSREKKESFPLTVTSAQKNPTAFYLCASSSRTGGDYGYTFGSGTRLTVV.

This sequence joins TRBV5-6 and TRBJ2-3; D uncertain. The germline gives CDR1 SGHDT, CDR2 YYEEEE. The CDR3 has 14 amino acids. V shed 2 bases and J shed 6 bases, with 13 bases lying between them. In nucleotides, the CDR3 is TGTGCCAGCAGCTTCTCCTCCACCGGCGATACGCAGTATTTT. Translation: CASSFSSTGDTQYF.

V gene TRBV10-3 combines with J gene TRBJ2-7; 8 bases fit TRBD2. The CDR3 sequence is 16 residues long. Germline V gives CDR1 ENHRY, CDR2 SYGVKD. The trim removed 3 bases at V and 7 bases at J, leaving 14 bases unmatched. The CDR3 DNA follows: TGTGCCATCAGTGATAGGTCGGCGGGAGGTTCTTGGGAGCAGTACTTC. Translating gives CAISDRSAGGSWEQYF.

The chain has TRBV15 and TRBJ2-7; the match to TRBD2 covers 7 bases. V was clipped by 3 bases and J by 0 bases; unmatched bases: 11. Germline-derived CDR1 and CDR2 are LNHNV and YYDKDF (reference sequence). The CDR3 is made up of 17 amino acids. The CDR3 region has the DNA TGTGCCACCAGCAGGGGGGTAGGGCAGCGGGGCTCCTACGAGCAGTACTTC. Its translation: CATSRGVGQRGSYEQYF.

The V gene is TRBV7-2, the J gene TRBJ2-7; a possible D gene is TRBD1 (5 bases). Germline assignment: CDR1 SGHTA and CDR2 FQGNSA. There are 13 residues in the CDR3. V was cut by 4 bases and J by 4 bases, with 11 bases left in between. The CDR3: CASSYDRAYEQYF. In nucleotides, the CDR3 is TGTGCCAGCAGCTATGACAGAGCATACGAGCAGTACTTC.

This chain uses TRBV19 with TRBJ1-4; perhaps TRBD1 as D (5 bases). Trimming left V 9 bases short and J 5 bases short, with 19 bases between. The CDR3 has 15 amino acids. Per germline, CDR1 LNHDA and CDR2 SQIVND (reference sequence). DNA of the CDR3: TGTGCCAGCAAAAAACCGGGGGAAAACAATGAAAAACTGTTTTTT. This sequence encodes CASKKPGENNEKLFF.